Given below is one T cell receptor beta chain in context. In the original workflow: Estimation of nucleated cell counts was performed using reference gene primer amplification. This table comes from immunoSEQ multiplex PCR, and its TCRdb copy is limited to in-frame clones, with some not included. The DNA gave D and trimming, while V, J and clone size come from that table. The sample holds just over 40,000 clones, about 79% seen once. The junction had 6 bases not matched to a gene; V was cut back by 8 bases and J by 2 bases. Germline V CDR1 and CDR2: SNHLY, FYNNEI. The CDR3 loop spans 14 amino acids. The sample belongs to a study of blood T cell repertoires in COVID-19. Overall study: COVID-19 samples, acute and convalescent, were from the United States, Italy and Spain. T cells, B-cell-depleted T cells, or PBMCs supplied cDNA or gDNA.

The chain carries TRBV2 and TRBJ2-3; 8 bases are shared with TRBD2. Material for sequencing was peripheral blood. This sequence originates from a woman aged 60-75 years with acute or convalescent COVID-19. CDR3 DNA: TGTGCCAGCCCTAGCGGGTCTGCCACAGATACGCAGTATTTT. Its translation is CASPSGSATDTQYF.